This TCR beta chain was recorded in a study of T cells expressing NK-cell markers. Study overall: Sequencing of TCR beta repertoires drew on sorted CD3+CD56+NKG2C+, CD3+CD56+NKG2C- and CD3+CD56-NKG2C+ T cells. General observations from the study: Several donors likewise had their CD3+CD56-NKG2C+ fraction led by these clonotypes. Whether expanded NKG2C+ T cell clones recognized HCMV stayed uncertain.

Each CDR3 protein gets one entry in TCRdb, which reprocessed the 5' RACE reads and gives no DNA. Here the sample table reports about 460,000 distinct CDR3 sequences. Germline-derived CDR1 and CDR2 are MDHEN and SYDVKM. This CDR3 spans 16 amino acids. As for this clonotype: Its antigen is currently unknown.

This receptor was identified in a woman in her 50s in good health. V gene TRBV28 combines with J gene TRBJ2-2; TCRdb picks TRBD2, but there is no DNA to check that call. The sequenced material came from blood T cells: a sorted CD56 or NKG2C T cell subset, CD4+ or CD8+ T cells, or bulk PBMC T cells (not recorded which). CDR3 sequence: CASSLLAGAPTGELFF.